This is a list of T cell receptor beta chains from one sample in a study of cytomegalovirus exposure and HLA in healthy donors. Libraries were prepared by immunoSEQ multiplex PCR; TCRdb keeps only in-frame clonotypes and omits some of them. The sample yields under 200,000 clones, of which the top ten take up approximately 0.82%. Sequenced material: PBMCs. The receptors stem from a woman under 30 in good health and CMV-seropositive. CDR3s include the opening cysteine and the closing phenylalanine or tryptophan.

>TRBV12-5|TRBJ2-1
CASGLVAGNEQFF
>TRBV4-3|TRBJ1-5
CASSQVWGHSNQPQHF
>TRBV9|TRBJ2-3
CASSVYSLPDTQYF
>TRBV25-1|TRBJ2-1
CASNRGQGAINEQFF
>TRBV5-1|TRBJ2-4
CASSLSGLAGGLVNIQYF
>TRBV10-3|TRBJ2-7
CAIGRDRGLSSSYEQYF
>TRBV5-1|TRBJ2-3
CASSFVVAGDTQYF
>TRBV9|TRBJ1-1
CASGLEANTEAFF
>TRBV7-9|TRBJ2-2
CASSFLNTGELFF
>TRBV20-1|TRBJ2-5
CSALSGETQYF
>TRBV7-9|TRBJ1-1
CASSLQGSTEAFF
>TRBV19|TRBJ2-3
CASRRDSSTDTQYF
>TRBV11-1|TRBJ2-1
CASSLARGAGVEQFF
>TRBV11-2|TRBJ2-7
CASSPSLAISYEQYF
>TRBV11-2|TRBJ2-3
CASSFLAGGPDTQYF
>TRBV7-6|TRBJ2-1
CASSHPWSLEGDNEQFF
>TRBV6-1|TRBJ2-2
CASSGGTGRGKTGELFF
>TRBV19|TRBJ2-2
CASKKGEDWAGELFF
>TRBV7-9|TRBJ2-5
CASSLEEWETQYF
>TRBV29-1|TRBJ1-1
CSVQNTEAFF
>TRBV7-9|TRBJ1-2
CASEDRGARLYGYTF
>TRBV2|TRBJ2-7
CASGSIAAPSYEQYF
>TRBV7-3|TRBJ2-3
CASSLRGGQDTQYF
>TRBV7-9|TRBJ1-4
CASSLGKGNEKLFF
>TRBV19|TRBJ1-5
CASSDRTVNQPQHF
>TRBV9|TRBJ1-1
CASARSGGRGSEAFF
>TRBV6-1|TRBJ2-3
CASSDGAGGTSTDTQYF
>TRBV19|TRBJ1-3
CASASGHGSGNTIYF
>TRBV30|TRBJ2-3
CAFGPTLTSGRPDTQYF
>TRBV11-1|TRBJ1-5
CASSRGTGYDQPQHF
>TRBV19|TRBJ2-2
CASSRMGQGRTGELFF
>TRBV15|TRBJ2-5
CATSRDRGETQYF
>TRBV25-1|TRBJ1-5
CASSGGSGEGQPQHF
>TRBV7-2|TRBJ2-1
CASRPMLGINEQFF
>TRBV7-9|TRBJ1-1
CASTSAAGAVGAFF
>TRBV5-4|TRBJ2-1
CASSGTSGSGNEQFF
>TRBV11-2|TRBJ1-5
CASSSGSGGREDGNQPQHF
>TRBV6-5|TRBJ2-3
CASSKDRTSTDTQYF
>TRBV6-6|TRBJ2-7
CASSGGGEPRSYEQYF
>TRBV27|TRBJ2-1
CASSLSYASGTYNEQFF
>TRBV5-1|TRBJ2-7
CASSPMTSGSSSYEQYF
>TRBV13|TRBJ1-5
CASGEAGQWKRIGQPQHF
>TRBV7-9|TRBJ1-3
CASSSTGGGGNTIYF
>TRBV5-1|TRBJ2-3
CASSTGLAGRTDTQYF
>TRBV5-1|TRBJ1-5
CASSTTGGMGQPQHF
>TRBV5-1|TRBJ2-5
CASSLGPSQETQYF
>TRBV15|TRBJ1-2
CATSRERGNYGYTF
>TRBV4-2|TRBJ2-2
CASSQDGGLATGELFF